This T cell receptor beta chain appears in the sequencing data of a study of cytomegalovirus exposure and HLA in healthy donors. CDR1 and CDR2 (germline): SGDLS, YYNGEE. V gave up 0 bases and J gave up 8 bases, with 11 bases separating them. The length of the CDR3 is 13 residues. A multiplex PCR was run with 60 Vbeta primers and 13 Jbeta primers. The assay was immunoSEQ multiplex PCR, and TCRdb's table has in-frame clones only and misses some. The sample has about 140,000 clones, about 86% seen once; the top ten hold around 4.5%. The V gene is TRBV9, the J gene TRBJ1-2; D might be TRBD1 (5 bases). The sequence came from a man aged 40-49 years in good health and CMV-seropositive. The sequencing input was PBMCs. The CDR3 loop reads CASSVGQGSGYTF. CDR3 coding DNA: TGTGCCAGCAGCGTAGGGCAGGGAAGCGGCTACACCTTC.